Below, 8 T cell receptor delta chains from the same sample are listed, as sequenced in a study of DNA immune sequencing with unique molecular identifiers. Genomic DNA underwent 32-plex PCR targeting all 8 TRDV and 4 TRDJ genes. In approximately 3 barcoding PCR cycles, molecules received a 12-nucleotide UMI, then adapter PCR followed. TCRdb called clones from the multiplex PCR reads again using CATT. This sample carries 2,000 to 2,500 delta-chain clones, roughly a fifth of them seen once, and the ten largest clones take 31%. Sequencing was performed on gamma-delta T cells from PBMCs. The receptors shown here come from a human donor in good health.

The chain recombines TRDV1 with TRDJ1; D perhaps matches TRDD2 (5 bases). The CDR3 is 17 residues long. V dropped 5 bases and J dropped 3 bases, with 22 bases sitting between them. From germline, CDR1 is TSWWSYY and CDR2 QGS. The CDR3 coding sequence is TGTGCTCTTGGGAAAAACCTACCGCCTACATCATCCGATAAACTCATCTTT. It codes for CALGKNLPPTSSDKLIF.

In this sample, this clone is medium-sized. CDR3 amino acids: CACDDVLRTDKLIF. For the CDR3, the DNA is TGTGCCTGTGACGACGTACTTAGGACCGATAAACTCATCTTT. J is TRDJ1 and V is TRDV2; no reliable D call. The CDR3 sequence is 14 residues long. Trimming left V 3 bases short and J 2 bases short, with 12 bases between. Looked up from germline, CDR1 is GEAIGNYY and CDR2 is EKD.

A note on this clone: It differs at one base from a far larger clone, so likely a read error. V usage is TRDV2 and J usage is TRDJ1, with D perhaps assigned TRDD1 or TRDD3 (5 bases each). V was shortened by 4 bases and J by 4 bases, with 27 bases between the two germline ends. Germline CDR1 is GEAIGNYY and CDR2 is EKD. The CDR3 spans 18 residues. CDR3 in amino acids: CACESVGQIMGSSDKLIF. Written as DNA, the CDR3 is TGTGCCTGTGAATCAGTGGGGCAAATAATGGGGAGCAGCGATAAACTCATCTTT.

This rearrangement joins TRDV1 to TRDJ1; weak D call: TRDD3 (8 bases). CDR1 is TSWWSYY, CDR2 QGS, per germline. Trimming removed 3 bases from V and 2 bases from J, with 40 bases in between. This CDR3 contains 24 residues. CDR3 amino acids: CALGEPPTFLSLLGARGGTDKLIF. The CDR3 DNA is TGTGCTCTTGGGGAGCCCCCGACCTTCCTGTCCTTACTGGGGGCCCGGGGGGGGACCGATAAACTCATCTTT.

Concerning this clone itself: This is likely an artifact of a read error, given a far larger clone one base away. The chain has TRDV1 and TRDJ1, with 9 nucleotides matching TRDD2. CDR3 length: 23 residues. The V gene end was trimmed by 0 bases and the J gene end by 1 base; junction bases not matched to a gene: 24. Germline CDR1 TSWWSYY, CDR2 QGS. CDR3 residues: CALGELSFLHLVVLVEVTDKLIF. CDR3 sequence (DNA): TGTGCTCTTGGGGAACTTTCCTTCCTACATCTGGTAGTACTGGTGGAGGTCACCGATAAACTCATCTTT.

There are a few counts of this clone. V is TRDV2 and J is TRDJ1; 9 bases line up with TRDD3. Germline CDR1 GEAIGNYY, CDR2 EKD. The CDR3 has 20 residues. The V gene end was trimmed by 3 bases and the J gene end by 2 bases; junction bases not matched to a gene: 21. CDR3 nucleotides: TGTGCCTGTGACCCTCTCGTGACTGGGGGACCATCACGGAGAACCGATAAACTCATCTTT. It codes for CACDPLVTGGPSRRTDKLIF.

The chain is built from TRDV1 and TRDJ1; 13 nucleotides match TRDD3. This CDR3 comprises 21 residues. The germline V gene has CDR1 TSWWSYY and CDR2 QGS. Germline trimming cut 3 bases from V and 5 bases from J; bases unmatched to any gene: 21. The CDR3 spells CALGEKRAYTDWGIREDKLIF. The DNA for the CDR3 is TGTGCTCTTGGGGAGAAAAGGGCTTATACAGACTGGGGGATACGGGAGGATAAACTCATCTTT.

This clone was picked up a small number of times. This chain links TRDV2 with TRDJ1; 12 nucleotides line up with TRDD3. This CDR3 contains 18 residues. Germline values: CDR1 GEAIGNYY, CDR2 EKD. With V trimmed by 3 bases and J by 2 bases, 12 bases remained unmatched. The chain's CDR3 is CACDSLSTGGYPTDKLIF. In nucleotides, the CDR3 is TGTGCCTGTGACTCGCTGAGTACTGGGGGATACCCGACCGATAAACTCATCTTT.